This T cell receptor beta chain is drawn from a study of tumor and adjacent non-tumor tissue in lung cancer. RNA was extracted from bulk tissue without any cell sorting. Germline V gives CDR1 SNHLY, CDR2 FYNNEI. The CDR3 totals 16 residues. Unmatched junction bases numbered 4, after V lost 1 base and J lost 2 bases. The library came from three nested PCR rounds adapted from ARM-PCR protocols. TCRdb re-called the multiplex PCR reads through MiXCR, storing one row per CDR3 protein. The sample yields roughly 150,000 distinct CDR3 sequences, around 66% seen once. The sequence came from a man in his sixties with small cell lung cancer. Specimen: lung tumor tissue. This rearrangement joins TRBV2 to TRBJ2-7; 11 bases align to TRBD2. The CDR3 nucleotides are TGTGCCAGCAGTGAAGTGGGGACTAGCGGCGCCTACGAGCAGTACTTC. This gives the protein CASSEVGTSGAYEQYF.